The next 31 T cell receptor beta chains were all read from a single sample in a study of T cells in women clearing cervical HPV infection. TCRdb's table, derived via immunoSEQ multiplex PCR, lists solely in-frame clones and lacks some. The sample has fewer than 35,000 clones; the top ten hold roughly 3.9%. Sequencing used blood buffy coat. Receptor source: a woman between 18 and 70 years old with a cervical HPV16 infection that either progressed to CIN3+ or cleared (not recorded which).

Comment on this clone: The read finishes 3 residues shy of the CDR3 end, and the germline J gene is used to complete it. The rearrangement joins TRBV7-2 to TRBJ2-2; the D is unclear. The germline V gene encodes CDR1 SGHTA and CDR2 FQGNSA. V was shortened by 3 bases and J by 6 bases, with 8 bases between the two germline ends. The CDR3 has 13 amino acids. The part of the CDR3 DNA that was read is TGTGCCAGCAGCTTTTTCGGGTCCGGGGAG. Its protein product is CASSFFGSGE. The full CDR3 protein is CASSFFGSGELFF.

A word on this clone: The CDR3 extends 3 residues past the end of the read, so its final part is completed from the germline J gene. J is TRBJ1-5 and V is TRBV6-2 or TRBV6-3; TRBD1 aligns across 7 bases. The germline V gene has CDR1 MNHEY and CDR2 SVGEGT. After removal of 6 bases from V and 0 bases from J, the junction contained 11 bases not matched to a gene. The CDR3 has 17 amino acids. The CDR3 DNA, read in part, is TGTGCCAGCAGGCGAACAGGGGCCTCCAATAGCAATCAGCCC. Residues: CASRRTGASNSNQP. The full CDR3 reads CASRRTGASNSNQPQHF.

Concerning this clone itself: The CDR3 extends 3 residues past the end of the read, so its final part is completed from the germline J gene. This chain connects TRBV30 to TRBJ2-3; TRBD2 matches at 10 bases. V trimming: 0 bases; J trimming: 1 base; junction bases outside the gene matches: 4. Germline V gene sequence: CDR1 GTSNPN, CDR2 SVGIG (reference sequence). The CDR3 covers 16 residues. CDR3 bases read: TGTGCCTGGAGTGTATGGCTAGCGGGGGGCACAGATACG. Amino acid sequence: CAWSVWLAGGTDT. The whole CDR3 protein is CAWSVWLAGGTDTQYF.

Of note for this clone: The CDR3 extends 3 residues past the end of the read, so its final part is completed from the germline J gene. This chain links TRBV7-2 with TRBJ2-7; no firm D call. This CDR3 spans 14 amino acids. Germline assignment: CDR1 SGHTA and CDR2 FQGNSA. The V gene lost 5 bases and the J gene lost 0 bases, with 11 bases spanning the gap. The CDR3 protein is CASSPPGFSYEQYF. The DNA read from the CDR3 is TGTGCCAGCAGCCCCCCAGGATTCTCCTACGAG.

Comments on this clone: The CDR3 end is not reached by the read, which stops 3 residues before it; the germline J gene fills it in. The chain uses TRBV5-6 and TRBJ2-3; possible D gene TRBD1, 5 bases. The germline gives CDR1 SGHDT, CDR2 YYEEEE. The CDR3 contains 14 residues. The CDR3: CASRSLIGALTQYF. The sequenced part of the CDR3 DNA is TGTGCCAGCAGGTCCCTTATTGGGGCCCTCACG.

As regards this clone: The observed sequence ends 3 residues before the CDR3 terminus, with the missing tail filled in from the germline J gene. This chain connects TRBV6-2 or TRBV6-3 to TRBJ1-1, with D perhaps matching TRBD1 (5 bases). The CDR3 extends over 15 amino acids. The germline gives CDR1 MNHEY, CDR2 SVGEGT. The V end lost 0 bases, the J end lost 5 bases, and 13 bases lay between the germline ends. The DNA read from the CDR3 is TGTGCCAGCAGTTACTCGGGAAGGGGTTCTACTGAA. Translating gives CASSYSGRGSTE. The whole CDR3 protein reads CASSYSGRGSTEAFF.

Concerning this clone: The sequenced fragment ends 3 residues before the CDR3 boundary, so the rest is inferred from the germline J gene. The chain uses TRBV20-1 and TRBJ1-1; D unclear. CDR1 and CDR2 (germline): DFQATT, SNEGSKA (reference sequence). This CDR3 region has 12 residues. The V and J ends lost 3 bases and 1 base respectively, with 6 bases between them. CDR3 DNA (partial): TGCAGTGCTAGGCCGGGGAACACTGAA. Encoded protein: CSARPGNTE. The CDR3 in its entirety is CSARPGNTEAFF.

As concerns this clone: The junction and the germline gene differ at one end; a read error may be behind it. The CDR3 extends 3 residues past the end of the read, so its final part is completed from the germline J gene. The gene calls are TRBV4-2 and TRBJ2-3; D is uncertain. Looked up from germline, CDR1 is LGHNA and CDR2 is YNFKEQ. This CDR3 region has 14 residues. CDR3 DNA, as far as it was read: TGCGCCAGCAGCCAAGTAGCCCCATGGGATACG. This translates into CASSQVAPWDT. The whole CDR3 protein is CASSQVAPWDTQYF.

To note about this clone: The read terminates 3 residues before the CDR3 end, so the remaining end is supplied by the germline J gene. This chain links TRBV2 with TRBJ1-1; D unresolved. The CDR3 has 18 residues. Germline values: CDR1 SNHLY, CDR2 FYNNEI. V was pared by 5 bases and J by 1 base, with 23 bases between. CDR3 sequence reads: CASSLGQRPPTKNTEAFF. CDR3 DNA, as far as it was read: TGTGCCAGCAGTTTGGGCCAGAGGCCACCGACCAAGAACACTGAA.

In the case of this clone: Coverage ceases 3 residues before the CDR3 finishes, and the germline J gene fills in the end. The V call is TRBV19, the J call TRBJ2-5; D unclear. CDR3 size: 13 residues. V was cut by 5 bases and J by 0 bases, with 7 bases left in between. Germline V gives CDR1 LNHDA, CDR2 SQIVND (reference sequence). CDR3: CASSRVNQETQYF. The CDR3 bases that were read are TGTGCCAGTAGTCGGGTAAACCAAGAGACC. Looking up the rest from reference TRBV19 and TRBJ2-5 gives the full variable domain: DGGITQSPKYLFRKEGQNVTLSCEQNLNHDAMYWYRQDPGQGLRLIYYSQIVNDFQKGDIAEGYSVSREKKESFPLTVTSAQKNPTAFYLCASSRVNQETQYFGPGTRLLVL.

Of note for this clone: The DNA ends 3 residues before the CDR3 does, and the rest of the CDR3 is filled in from the germline J gene. This chain joins TRBV5-3 and TRBJ2-3, with 9 bases identical to TRBD2. TRBV5-3 is labeled an ORF, and its function is uncertain. The J segment lost 5 bases and the V segment lost 0 bases, leaving 7 bases of the junction unmatched. The CDR3 has 16 residues. CDR3: CARSLEAREGKDTQYF. The sequenced part of the CDR3 DNA is TGTGCCAGAAGCTTGGAGGCGCGGGAGGGAAAAGATACG.

As regards this clone: The missing CDR3 end, 3 residues past where the read stops, is filled in from the germline J gene. The chain couples TRBV2 to TRBJ2-5; 7 nucleotides align to TRBD1. The CDR3 runs to 13 residues. The germline V gene encodes CDR1 SNHLY and CDR2 FYNNEI. The J segment lost 6 bases and the V segment lost 4 bases, leaving 5 bases of the junction unmatched. CDR3 sequence reads: CASSVDREKTQYF. Incomplete CDR3 DNA: TGTGCCAGCAGTGTAGACAGGGAAAAGACC.

In the case of this clone: The DNA ends 3 residues before the CDR3 does, and the rest of the CDR3 is filled in from the germline J gene. The chain recombines TRBV2 with TRBJ2-1; 9 nucleotides agree with TRBD1. The CDR3 covers 15 residues. Germline trimming cut 4 bases from V and 4 bases from J; bases unmatched to any gene: 5. Germline CDR1 reads SNHLY; CDR2 reads FYNNEI. CDR3 bases read: TGTGCCAGCAGTGGGGGACAGGGAAGGTACAATGAG. Its translation: CASSGGQGRYNE. The entire CDR3 protein is CASSGGQGRYNEQFF.

As for this clone: The read halts 3 residues ahead of the CDR3 end, with the missing end drawn from the germline J gene. The V gene is TRBV7-3, the J gene TRBJ2-2; the D gene is possibly TRBD1 (6 bases). The CDR3 is made up of 16 amino acids. Germline CDR1 reads SGHTA; CDR2 reads FQGTGA. V lost 5 bases to trimming and J lost 0 bases, with 13 bases between them. The part of the CDR3 DNA that was read is TGTGCCAGCAGCCCACAGGGACACCCGAACACCGGGGAG. Protein: CASSPQGHPNTGE. The whole CDR3 protein is CASSPQGHPNTGELFF.

Note on this clone: The read ends 3 residues shy of where the CDR3 ends; the end is completed using the germline J gene. The same CDR3 can be traced to other DNA sequences in this sample. The gene calls are TRBV18 and TRBJ1-1; 7 bases map to TRBD1. This CDR3 has 13 residues. Germline V gene sequence: CDR1 KGHSH, CDR2 LQKENI. The trim removed 6 bases at V and 1 base at J, leaving 2 bases unmatched. CDR3 region: CASSDRANTEAFF. CDR3 DNA, as far as it was read: TGTGCCAGCTCCGACAGGGCGAACACTGAA.

To note about this clone: The read falls 3 residues short of the CDR3 end, and the missing part is taken from the germline J gene. V and J are TRBV18 and TRBJ1-4, with a possible D match to TRBD1 (5 bases). The germline CDR1 and CDR2 sequences are KGHSH and LQKENI. This CDR3 contains 14 residues. V lost 3 bases and J 5 bases, leaving 10 bases between the germline ends. The sequenced part of the CDR3 DNA is TGTGCCAGCTCACCGACAGCTGTGAATGAAAAA. Its translation is CASSPTAVNEK. The entire CDR3 reads CASSPTAVNEKLFF.

In the case of this clone: The CDR3 extends 3 residues past the end of the read, so its final part is completed from the germline J gene. The chain recombines TRBV19 with TRBJ1-5, with a tentative D call TRBD1 (5 bases). Germline-derived CDR1 and CDR2 are LNHDA and SQIVND (reference sequence). The CDR3 is made up of 16 amino acids. Trimming removed 7 bases at V and 2 bases at J, with 18 bases between. The CDR3 spells CASTARGGTGNQPQHF. CDR3 DNA, as far as it was read: TGTGCCAGTACCGCCCGGGGAGGGACTGGCAATCAGCCC.

Worth noting for this clone: The read terminates 3 residues before the CDR3 end, so the remaining end is supplied by the germline J gene. The V call is TRBV5-1, the J call TRBJ2-1, with D perhaps matching TRBD1 (5 bases). V was cut by 1 base and J by 2 bases, with 13 bases left in between. CDR3 length equals 16 residues. The germline V gene encodes CDR1 SGHRS and CDR2 YFSETQ. The part of the CDR3 DNA that was read is TGCGCCAGCAGCTTGAGGTCCACAGGAGCCTACAATGAG. Its translation: CASSLRSTGAYNE. In full, the CDR3 reads CASSLRSTGAYNEQFF. Full variable domain (outside the CDR3, taken from reference TRBV5-1 and TRBJ2-1): KAGVTQTPRYLIKTRGQQVTLSCSPISGHRSVSWYQQTPGQGLQFLFEYFSETQRNKGNFPGRFSGRQFSNSRSEMNVSTLELGDSALYLCASSLRSTGAYNEQFFGPGTRLTVL.

Here the CDR3 reads CAISETGGNYNEQFF. The CDR3 bases that were read are TGTGCCATCAGTGAGACAGGGGGTAATTACAATGAG. This chain joins TRBV10-3 and TRBJ2-1, with 8 nucleotides matching TRBD1. The read ends 3 residues before the CDR3 terminus; that terminus is restored from the germline J gene. The CDR3 runs 15 residues. V dropped 2 bases and J dropped 4; count of bases not matched to a gene: 4. Germline values: CDR1 ENHRY, CDR2 SYGVKD.

Remarks on this clone: The read halts 3 residues ahead of the CDR3 end, with the missing end drawn from the germline J gene. The V call is TRBV6-1, the J call TRBJ1-4; 7 bases are shared with TRBD1. The CDR3 covers 16 residues. CDR1 is MNHNS, CDR2 SASEGT, per germline. After removal of 0 bases from V and 7 bases from J, the junction contained 8 bases not matched to a gene. The covered CDR3 bases are TGTGCCAGCAGTGAAGCGCTTAAGGGGGCGGGTGAAAAA. Translating it yields CASSEALKGAGEK. The whole CDR3 reads CASSEALKGAGEKLFF.

About this clone itself: The CDR3 extends 3 residues past the end of the read, so its final part is completed from the germline J gene. This sequence joins TRBV30 and TRBJ2-1; 9 bases agree with TRBD1. Unmatched junction bases numbered 7, after V lost 8 bases and J lost 2 bases. This CDR3 has 14 residues. Germline assignment: CDR1 GTSNPN and CDR2 SVGIG (reference sequence). The CDR3 reads CAGKGQGTYNEQFF. CDR3 DNA (partial): TGTGCCGGGAAAGGACAGGGGACCTACAATGAG.

Turning to this clone: The CDR3 end falls 3 residues outside the read, so it is completed with the germline J gene. The chain uses TRBV7-6 and TRBJ2-5; possible D gene TRBD2, 6 bases. V lost 1 base and J lost 2, with 14 bases in between. The germline V gene encodes CDR1 SGHVS and CDR2 FNYEAQ. The CDR3 sequence is 16 residues long. The DNA read from the CDR3 is TGTGCCAGCAGCTTAGACTCCGGGGGTAGACAAGAGACC. Translating it yields CASSLDSGGRQET. In full, the CDR3 reads CASSLDSGGRQETQYF.

Notes on this clone: The read halts 3 residues ahead of the CDR3 end, with the missing end drawn from the germline J gene. The chain uses TRBV20-1 and TRBJ1-2, with D unclear. Per the germline V gene, CDR1 is DFQATT and CDR2 is SNEGSKA (reference sequence). CDR3 length: 12 residues. Trimming took 0 bases from V and 6 from J, leaving 8 bases between them. CDR3 DNA, as far as it was read: TGCAGTGCTAGAGAAGAACTAAATGGC. Protein product: CSAREELNG. The CDR3 as a whole reads CSAREELNGYTF.

As for this clone: The read ends 3 residues before the CDR3 terminus; that terminus is restored from the germline J gene. The chain carries TRBV19 and TRBJ1-2, with D hard to call. Germline V gives CDR1 LNHDA, CDR2 SQIVND (reference sequence). The CDR3 runs to 12 residues. CDR3 loop: CASTEGVMGYTF. Partial CDR3 DNA: TGTGCCAGTACAGAGGGCGTCATGGGC.

A note on this clone: The read stops 3 residues short of the end of the CDR3; the missing end is completed from the germline J gene. J is TRBJ1-1 and V is TRBV19; tentatively, D is TRBD1 (5 bases). Deletions cut 5 bases from V and 2 bases from J, with 9 bases between. Per germline, CDR1 LNHDA and CDR2 SQIVND (reference sequence). This CDR3 has 13 amino acids. The sequenced part of the CDR3 DNA is TGTGCCAGTAGTGTGACAGCTAACACTGAA. Residues: CASSVTANTE. The full CDR3 is CASSVTANTEAFF.

Turning to this clone: The CDR3 is cut off 3 residues early in the read; its end comes from the germline J gene. This chain joins TRBV2 and TRBJ2-1; 9 positions agree with TRBD2. V trimming: 7 bases; J trimming: 7 bases; junction bases outside the gene matches: 5. The CDR3 is made up of 13 amino acids. Germline assignment: CDR1 SNHLY and CDR2 FYNNEI. The sequenced CDR3 bases are TGTGCCAGCAATGGACTAGCGCGGAATGAG. It translates to CASNGLARNE. The CDR3 as a whole reads CASNGLARNEQFF.

Concerning this clone: Read sequence stops 3 residues before the CDR3 end, and the germline J gene provides the missing end. The chain combines TRBV20-1 with TRBJ2-1; D perhaps matches TRBD1 (6 bases). V shed 1 base and J shed 4 bases, with 14 bases lying between them. The V gene's germline CDR1 is DFQATT and CDR2 SNEGSKA (reference sequence). The CDR3 spans 15 residues. CDR3 amino acids: CSARAGATRYNEQFF. The DNA read from the CDR3 is TGCAGTGCTAGAGCAGGGGCCACGAGGTACAATGAG.

A remark on this clone: Read data end 3 residues before the CDR3 end; the end is taken from the germline J gene. The chain is built from TRBV2 and TRBJ2-3, with 11 bases identical to TRBD2. Germline loops: CDR1 SNHLY, CDR2 FYNNEI. This CDR3 is 17 amino acids long. The ends lost 9 bases at V and 5 bases at J; junction bases unmatched: 16. Incomplete CDR3 DNA: TGTGCCAGTAACCAGGGTACTAGCGGGAGTTTGATAGATACG. Translation gives CASNQGTSGSLIDT. The full CDR3 sequence reads CASNQGTSGSLIDTQYF. The variable domain in full, with the rest retrieved from reference TRBV2 and TRBJ2-3, is EPEVTQTPSHQVTQMGQEVILRCVPISNHLYFYWYRQILGQKVEFLVSFYNNEISEKSEIFDDQFSVERPDGSNFTLKIRSTKLEDSAMYFCASNQGTSGSLIDTQYFGPGTRLTVL.

As regards this clone: The sequence runs out 3 residues before the end of the CDR3; the remainder is reconstructed from the germline J gene. The chain combines TRBV9 with TRBJ2-2; 8 positions match TRBD1. The CDR3 spans 15 residues. Germline V lookup: CDR1 SGDLS, CDR2 YYNGEE. The junction had 4 bases not matched to a gene; V was cut back by 0 bases and J by 6 bases. The sequenced CDR3 bases are TGTGCCAGCAGCGTAGGACAGGGGCGGGCCGGGGAG. It encodes CASSVGQGRAGE. The whole CDR3 is CASSVGQGRAGELFF.

Remarks on this clone: Read sequence stops 3 residues before the CDR3 end, and the germline J gene provides the missing end. The rearrangement joins TRBV4-2 to TRBJ2-1, with 7 bases identical to TRBD2. Germline V lookup: CDR1 LGHNA, CDR2 YNFKEQ. There are 18 residues in the CDR3. After removal of 4 bases from V and 3 bases from J, the junction contained 15 bases not matched to a gene. The sequenced CDR3 bases are TGTGCCAGCAGCCGGCAGGGTAGTCGGCTAGCGGTCTACAATGAG. As protein: CASSRQGSRLAVYNE. In full, the CDR3 is CASSRQGSRLAVYNEQFF.

As for this clone: The read halts 3 residues ahead of the CDR3 end, with the missing end drawn from the germline J gene. V usage is TRBV20-1 and J usage is TRBJ1-6; 7 bases agree with TRBD1. The CDR3 contains 14 residues. In germline, CDR1 is DFQATT, CDR2 SNEGSKA (reference sequence). V was clipped by 5 bases and J by 6 bases; unmatched bases: 7. The sequenced CDR3 bases are TGCAGTGCTCGAACGGGACAGTTTAATTCACCC. It yields the protein CSARTGQFNSP. The CDR3 as a whole reads CSARTGQFNSPLHF.